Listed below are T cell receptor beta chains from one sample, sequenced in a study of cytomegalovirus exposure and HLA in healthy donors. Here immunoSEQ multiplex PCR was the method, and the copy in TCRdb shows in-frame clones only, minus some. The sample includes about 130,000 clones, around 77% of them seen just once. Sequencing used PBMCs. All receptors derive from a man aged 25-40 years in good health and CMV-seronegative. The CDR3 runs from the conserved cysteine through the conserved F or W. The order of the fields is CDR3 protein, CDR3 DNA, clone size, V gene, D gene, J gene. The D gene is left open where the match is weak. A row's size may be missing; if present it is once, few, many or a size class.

CDR3 protein: CASSNSGGAVDTQYF; CDR3 DNA: TGTGCCAGCAGTAATAGCGGGGGGGCCGTAGATACGCAGTATTTT; clone size: .; V gene: TRBV6-6; D gene: TRBD2; J gene: TRBJ2-3
CDR3 protein: CASSGGQGRIDEQFF; CDR3 DNA: TGCGCCAGCAGCGGTGGACAGGGCAGGATTGATGAGCAGTTCTTC; clone size: few; V gene: TRBV5-1; D gene: TRBD1; J gene: TRBJ2-1
CDR3 protein: CASTQTGGNGQYF; CDR3 DNA: TGCGCCAGCACACAGACAGGGGGCAACGGGCAGTACTTC; clone size: .; V gene: TRBV5-1; D gene: TRBD1; J gene: TRBJ2-7
CDR3 protein: CASMSPGVNSGEQYF; CDR3 DNA: TGTGCCAGCATGTCTCCCGGGGTCAATTCCGGGGAGCAGTACTTC; clone size: .; V gene: TRBV28; D gene: .; J gene: TRBJ2-7
CDR3 protein: CASSPGQEQNTEAFF; CDR3 DNA: TGTGCCAGCAGCCCGGGACAGGAACAGAACACTGAAGCTTTCTTT; clone size: .; V gene: TRBV5-4; D gene: TRBD1; J gene: TRBJ1-1
CDR3 protein: CASRKHSNYGYTF; CDR3 DNA: TGTGCCAGTAGGAAACACAGTAACTATGGCTACACCTTC; clone size: .; V gene: TRBV19; D gene: .; J gene: TRBJ1-2
CDR3 protein: CATATEGELFF; CDR3 DNA: TGTGCCACCGCAACCGAGGGGGAGCTGTTTTTT; clone size: .; V gene: TRBV7-2; D gene: .; J gene: TRBJ2-2
CDR3 protein: CASSTGGVDEQFF; CDR3 DNA: TGCGCCAGCAGCACGGGGGGAGTGGATGAGCAGTTCTTC; clone size: .; V gene: TRBV5-1; D gene: TRBD2; J gene: TRBJ2-1
CDR3 protein: CASSPGSPGYTGELFF; CDR3 DNA: TGTGCCAGCAGTCCCGGCAGCCCAGGGTACACCGGGGAGCTGTTTTTT; clone size: .; V gene: TRBV5-6; D gene: .; J gene: TRBJ2-2
CDR3 protein: CASSSQRLWNTEAFF; CDR3 DNA: TGTGCCAGTAGTTCCCAGCGGCTCTGGAACACTGAAGCTTTCTTT; clone size: few; V gene: TRBV19; D gene: .; J gene: TRBJ1-1
CDR3 protein: CASSLGYVQEAFF; CDR3 DNA: TGTGCCAGCAGCTTAGGGTATGTACAGGAAGCTTTCTTT; clone size: .; V gene: TRBV7-3; D gene: .; J gene: TRBJ1-1
CDR3 protein: CASSIQETQYF; CDR3 DNA: TGTGCCAGCAGTATACAAGAGACCCAGTACTTC; clone size: .; V gene: TRBV28; D gene: .; J gene: TRBJ2-5
CDR3 protein: CATSRGGTGTVLFF; CDR3 DNA: TGTGCCACCAGCAGAGGCGGAACCGGGACAGTTCTGTTTTTT; clone size: .; V gene: TRBV15; D gene: TRBD1; J gene: TRBJ1-4
CDR3 protein: CASSLGATYEQYF; CDR3 DNA: TGTGCCAGCAGCTTAGGAGCGACCTACGAGCAGTACTTC; clone size: .; V gene: TRBV11-2; D gene: .; J gene: TRBJ2-7
CDR3 protein: CASSQGQGYGYTF; CDR3 DNA: TGTGCCAGCAGCCAGGGACAGGGCTATGGCTACACCTTC; clone size: .; V gene: TRBV6-1; D gene: TRBD1; J gene: TRBJ1-2
CDR3 protein: CASSIRDTYEAFF; CDR3 DNA: TGCGCCAGCAGCATCCGGGACACCTATGAAGCTTTCTTT; clone size: .; V gene: TRBV5-1; D gene: .; J gene: TRBJ1-1
CDR3 protein: CASSEPRGERGMEQYF; CDR3 DNA: TGTGCCAGCAGCGAGCCCCGGGGAGAGAGAGGGATGGAGCAGTATTTT; clone size: .; V gene: TRBV9; D gene: .; J gene: TRBJ2-3
CDR3 protein: CSVGGGASGNTIYF; CDR3 DNA: TGCAGCGTTGGCGGGGGCGCATCGGGAAACACCATATATTTT; clone size: .; V gene: TRBV29-1; D gene: .; J gene: TRBJ1-3
CDR3 protein: CASSLRGSYQETQYF; CDR3 DNA: TGTGCCAGCAGCTTGAGGGGATCGTACCAAGAGACCCAGTACTTC; clone size: .; V gene: TRBV5-4; D gene: .; J gene: TRBJ2-5
CDR3 protein: CASSYRKAGSYNEQFF; CDR3 DNA: TGTGCCAGCAGTTACCGGAAGGCGGGCTCCTACAATGAGCAGTTCTTC; clone size: once; V gene: TRBV28; D gene: .; J gene: TRBJ2-1
CDR3 protein: CAGGGTTYEQYF; CDR3 DNA: TGTGCCGGCGGGGGGACAACTTACGAGCAGTACTTC; clone size: .; V gene: TRBV10-3; D gene: TRBD2; J gene: TRBJ2-7
CDR3 protein: CASSMFLASDEQFF; CDR3 DNA: TGTGCCAGTAGTATGTTTCTAGCGTCCGATGAGCAGTTCTTC; clone size: .; V gene: TRBV19; D gene: .; J gene: TRBJ2-1
CDR3 protein: CASSAGTGNNQPQHF; CDR3 DNA: TGTGCCAGCAGCGCCGGGACAGGGAACAATCAGCCCCAGCATTTT; clone size: .; V gene: TRBV9; D gene: TRBD1; J gene: TRBJ1-5
CDR3 protein: CASRRVGDGNEKLFF; CDR3 DNA: TGCGCCAGCAGAAGGGTGGGAGACGGTAATGAAAAACTGTTTTTT; clone size: few; V gene: TRBV4-1; D gene: .; J gene: TRBJ1-4
CDR3 protein: CASSTGLRETQYF; CDR3 DNA: TGTGCCAGCAGTACAGGGTTGAGAGAGACCCAGTACTTC; clone size: .; V gene: TRBV6-5; D gene: .; J gene: TRBJ2-5
CDR3 protein: CASSEVPWRAGSYNSPLHF; CDR3 DNA: TGTGCCAGCAGTGAAGTCCCGTGGAGGGCAGGGTCCTATAATTCACCCCTCCACTTT; clone size: once; V gene: TRBV2; D gene: .; J gene: TRBJ1-6
CDR3 protein: CASSRLTSNTEAFF; CDR3 DNA: TGCGCCAGCAGCCGCCTGACATCGAACACTGAAGCTTTCTTT; clone size: few; V gene: TRBV4-1; D gene: .; J gene: TRBJ1-1
CDR3 protein: CASSLGRGEKLFF; CDR3 DNA: TGTGCCAGCAGCTTAGGCAGGGGCGAAAAACTGTTTTTT; clone size: .; V gene: TRBV7-2; D gene: .; J gene: TRBJ1-4
CDR3 protein: CASSTGDRLLNTEAFF; CDR3 DNA: TGTGCCAGCTCAACAGGGGACAGGCTTCTGAACACTGAAGCTTTCTTT; clone size: .; V gene: TRBV18; D gene: TRBD1; J gene: TRBJ1-1
CDR3 protein: CASSAPPGTSDPAGTQYF; CDR3 DNA: TGTGCCAGCAGCGCGCCCCCTGGGACTAGCGATCCAGCAGGTACGCAGTATTTT; clone size: .; V gene: TRBV7-9; D gene: TRBD2; J gene: TRBJ2-3
CDR3 protein: CASSWAQETQYF; CDR3 DNA: TGCGCCAGCAGCTGGGCTCAAGAGACCCAGTACTTC; clone size: .; V gene: TRBV5-1; D gene: .; J gene: TRBJ2-5
CDR3 protein: CASSPIPSSNEKLFF; CDR3 DNA: TGTGCCAGCTCACCGATTCCGAGCTCTAATGAAAAACTGTTTTTT; clone size: .; V gene: TRBV18; D gene: .; J gene: TRBJ1-4
CDR3 protein: CASKGAGGHTDTQYF; CDR3 DNA: TGTGCCAGCAAGGGGGCGGGGGGCCACACAGATACGCAGTATTTT; clone size: many; V gene: TRBV6-6; D gene: .; J gene: TRBJ2-3
CDR3 protein: CASSTRQYTDTQYF; CDR3 DNA: TGTGCCAGCAGTACCAGACAATACACAGATACGCAGTATTTT; clone size: .; V gene: TRBV28; D gene: .; J gene: TRBJ2-3
CDR3 protein: CASSLREWGTGELFF; CDR3 DNA: TGTGCCAGCAGCTTGCGGGAGTGGGGCACCGGGGAGCTGTTTTTT; clone size: .; V gene: TRBV5-6; D gene: .; J gene: TRBJ2-2
CDR3 protein: CASSQVASGGRPTYEQYF; CDR3 DNA: TGTGCCAGCAGCCAAGTTGCTAGCGGGGGCCGTCCGACCTACGAGCAGTACTTC; clone size: .; V gene: TRBV4-2; D gene: TRBD2; J gene: TRBJ2-7
CDR3 protein: CASSSRGLAAYEQYF; CDR3 DNA: TGTGCCAGCAGTTCCCGGGGACTAGCGGCTTACGAGCAGTACTTC; clone size: .; V gene: TRBV28; D gene: TRBD2; J gene: TRBJ2-7